This T cell receptor beta chain was recorded in a study of neoadjuvant anti-PD-1 for oral cavity cancer. General study results and limits: Post-nivolumab, blood T cell clonality was significantly elevated in non-responders.

Of note for this clone: Its antigen remains unidentified.

The method was immunoSEQ multiplex PCR; TCRdb's version includes in-frame clones alone and lacks a portion of them. The sample lists approximately 83,000 clones; under 85% were seen once. The CDR3 consists of 12 residues. The ends were cut back, 8 bases at V and 1 base at J, with 10 bases in the middle. Germline values: CDR1 SGHRS, CDR2 YFSETQ. The genes are TRBV5-1 and TRBJ2-7; a weak D match, TRBD2 (5 bases). The sample was PBMCs, taken before nivolumab (anti-PD-1) treatment. This TCR derives from a person aged 35 to 85 with oral cavity squamous cell carcinoma. In DNA, the CDR3 is TGCGCCAGGTTGGACTCTTCCTACGAGCAGTACTTC. This gives the protein CARLDSSYEQYF.